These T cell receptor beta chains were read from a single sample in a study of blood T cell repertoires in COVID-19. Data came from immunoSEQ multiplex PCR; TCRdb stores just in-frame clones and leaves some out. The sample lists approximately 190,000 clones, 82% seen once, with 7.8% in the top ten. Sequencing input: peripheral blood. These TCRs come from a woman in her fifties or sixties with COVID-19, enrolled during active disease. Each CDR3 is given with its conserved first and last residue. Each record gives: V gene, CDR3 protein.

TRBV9,CASSFGLAGGVGTDTQYF
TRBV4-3,CASSQELGTSGNNEQFF
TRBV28,CASSSRLSGNTIYF
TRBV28,CASSSTGITDTQYF
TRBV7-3,CASSPGDRTEAFF
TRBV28,CAGRDRGVDGYTF
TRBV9,CASSVGTSGVETQYF
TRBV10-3,CAISEPGQGNEKLFF
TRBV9,CASSGHGTSFRRFF
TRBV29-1,CSALDRGLPGNGYTF
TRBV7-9,CASSVLRTGVSGEQFF
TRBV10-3,CATRSNKGQGAGTQYF
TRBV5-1,CASSTRGRVNEKLFF
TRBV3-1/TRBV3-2,CASSQDFPSGRSAAEQFF
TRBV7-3,CASSLSSGRKDTQYF
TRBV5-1,CASSLARDSGNTIYF
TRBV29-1,CSVAHPPGLAGVDEQYF
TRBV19,CASSIGALNSPLHF
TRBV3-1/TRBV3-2,CASSTDRFTNYTF
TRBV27,CASSSPGQGSHEQYF
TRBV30,CAWSLHGRVGYGYTF
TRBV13,CASSARGHEQFF